This T cell receptor (beta chain) was recorded in a study of early T cells in non-severe SARS-CoV-2 infection. In TCRdb, the 5' RACE reads were re-called with MiXCR into one record per CDR3 protein. The data contain 75,000 to 100,000 distinct CDR3 sequences, roughly 15% of them singletons. V shed 3 bases and J 4 bases; nucleotides not matched to a gene: 4. Per the germline V gene, CDR1 is GTSNPN and CDR2 is SVGIG (reference sequence). This CDR3 region has 14 residues. The genes are TRBV30 and TRBJ2-3; 10 bases align to TRBD1. The specimen sequenced was whole blood. This clonotype was obtained from an adult who was a healthcare worker with PCR-confirmed SARS-CoV-2 infection or an uninfected control (not recorded which). CDR3 bases: TGTGCCTGGAGCCGCGGACAGGGGGCAGATACGCAGTATTTT. It encodes CAWSRGQGADTQYF.